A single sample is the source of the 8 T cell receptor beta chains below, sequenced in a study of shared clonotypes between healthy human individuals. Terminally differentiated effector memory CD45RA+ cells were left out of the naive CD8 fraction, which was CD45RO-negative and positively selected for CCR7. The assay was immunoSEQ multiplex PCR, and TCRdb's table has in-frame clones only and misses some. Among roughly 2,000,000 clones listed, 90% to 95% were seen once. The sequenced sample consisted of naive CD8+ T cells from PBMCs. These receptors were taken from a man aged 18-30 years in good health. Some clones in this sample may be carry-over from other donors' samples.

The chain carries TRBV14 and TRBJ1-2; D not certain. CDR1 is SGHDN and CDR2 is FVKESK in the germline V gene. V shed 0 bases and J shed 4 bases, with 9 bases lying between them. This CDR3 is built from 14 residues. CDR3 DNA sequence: TGTGCCAGCAGCCAAGATCGAAGTTCCTATGGCTACACCTTC. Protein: CASSQDRSSYGYTF.

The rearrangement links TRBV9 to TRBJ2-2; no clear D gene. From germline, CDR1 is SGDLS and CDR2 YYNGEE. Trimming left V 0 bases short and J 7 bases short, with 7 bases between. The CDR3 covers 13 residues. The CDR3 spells CASSVVQRGELFF. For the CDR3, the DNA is TGTGCCAGCAGCGTAGTACAGCGCGGGGAGCTGTTTTTT.

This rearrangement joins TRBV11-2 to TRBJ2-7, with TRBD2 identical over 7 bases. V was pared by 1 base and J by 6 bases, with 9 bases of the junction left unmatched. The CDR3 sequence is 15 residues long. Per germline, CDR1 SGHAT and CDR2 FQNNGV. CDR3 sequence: CASSLGPGGTTEQYF. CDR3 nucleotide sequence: TGTGCCAGCAGCTTAGGGCCGGGGGGAACCACCGAGCAGTACTTC.

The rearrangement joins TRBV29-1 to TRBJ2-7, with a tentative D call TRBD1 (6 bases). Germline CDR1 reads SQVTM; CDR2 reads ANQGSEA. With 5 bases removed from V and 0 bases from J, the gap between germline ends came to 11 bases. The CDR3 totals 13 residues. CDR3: CSVRDKYSYEQYF. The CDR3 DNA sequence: TGCAGCGTTCGGGACAAATACTCCTACGAGCAGTACTTC.

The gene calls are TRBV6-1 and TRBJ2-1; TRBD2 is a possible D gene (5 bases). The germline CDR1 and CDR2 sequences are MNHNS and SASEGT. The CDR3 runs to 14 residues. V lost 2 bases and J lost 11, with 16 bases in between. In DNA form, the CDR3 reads TGTGCCAGCAGTGAACTCTGGACTGGTCCTAAGCAGTTCTTC. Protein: CASSELWTGPKQFF.

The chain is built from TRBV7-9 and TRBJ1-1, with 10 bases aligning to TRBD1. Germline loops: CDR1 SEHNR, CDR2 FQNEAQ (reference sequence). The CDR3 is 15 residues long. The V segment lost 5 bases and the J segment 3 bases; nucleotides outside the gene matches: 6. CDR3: CASSISGTGDTEAFF. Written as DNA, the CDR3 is TGTGCCAGCAGCATCTCCGGGACAGGGGACACTGAAGCTTTCTTT.

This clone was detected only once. CDR3 coding DNA: TGTGCCAGCAGTTCTCCTGACCTCAGATCTAGTGAAAAACTGTTTTTT. Amino acids: CASSSPDLRSSEKLFF. The rearrangement joins TRBV6-6 to TRBJ1-4; D not resolved. V lost 4 bases, J lost 7 bases, and 19 bases lay in between. The CDR3 has 16 amino acids. CDR1 and CDR2 from the germline V gene are MNHNY and SVGAGI (reference sequence).

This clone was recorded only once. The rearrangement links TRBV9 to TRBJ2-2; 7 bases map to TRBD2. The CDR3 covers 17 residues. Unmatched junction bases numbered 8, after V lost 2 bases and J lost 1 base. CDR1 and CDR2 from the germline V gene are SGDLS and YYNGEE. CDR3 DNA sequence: TGTGCCAGCAGCGTTTCCAGGGACTACCTGAACACCGGGGAGCTGTTTTTT. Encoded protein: CASSVSRDYLNTGELFF.